The T cell receptor (beta chain) described here comes from a study of T cells in Graves' hyperthyroidism and ophthalmopathy. Study-wide background: Upon initial diagnosis and before any treatment, peripheral blood was collected.

This clonotype has ten or more counts. RNA transcripts served as the template for amplifying TCR beta CDR3 regions. TCR CDR3 regions were first amplified by RT-PCR with HTBI primers. TCRdb itself ran the multiplex PCR reads through MiXCR, one entry per CDR3 protein. The table has hundreds of thousands of distinct CDR3 sequences, 14% to 15% seen once. The CDR3 runs 17 residues. Trimming took 0 bases from V and 0 from J; bases not matched to a gene: 6. Germline CDR1 reads SGDLS; CDR2 reads YYNGEE. For the diagnoses, clinical symptoms, serum thyroxine and TRAb, thyroid ultrasound and orbital computed tomography were used.

The source material was blood. The TCR originated in a young man with Graves' ophthalmopathy. This chain joins TRBV9 and TRBJ2-3; the match to TRBD2 covers 8 bases. CDR3 bases: TGTGCCAGCAGCGTAGAGGCGGGGGGCATGAGCACAGATACGCAGTATTTT. Encoded protein: CASSVEAGGMSTDTQYF.